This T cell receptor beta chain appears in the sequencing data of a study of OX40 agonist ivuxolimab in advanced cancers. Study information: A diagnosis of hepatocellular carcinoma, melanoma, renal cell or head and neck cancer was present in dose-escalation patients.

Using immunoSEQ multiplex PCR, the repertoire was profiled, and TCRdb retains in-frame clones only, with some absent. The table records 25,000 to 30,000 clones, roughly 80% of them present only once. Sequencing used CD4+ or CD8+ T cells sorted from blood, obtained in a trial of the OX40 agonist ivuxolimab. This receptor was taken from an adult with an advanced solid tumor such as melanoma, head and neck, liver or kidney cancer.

In DNA form, the CDR3 reads TGTGCCAGCAGCTTAAGTCCGGCAGGGCCTCAAGAGACCCAGTACTTC. This encodes CASSLSPAGPQETQYF. This chain uses TRBV11-1 with TRBJ2-5, with D possibly matching TRBD1 (5 bases). This CDR3 has 16 residues. V was shortened by 2 bases and J by 2 bases, with 15 bases between the two germline ends. Germline values: CDR1 SGHAT, CDR2 FQDESV (reference sequence).